The rows below give T cell receptor beta chains drawn from one sample of a study of T-cell reconstitution after alpha-beta-depleted transplantation in children. TCRdb independently ran MiXCR on the PCR reads; one entry per CDR3 protein. The top ten hold over 20% of the sample, which has about 98,000 distinct CDR3 sequences, 23% seen once. Sequencing used PBMCs, obtained before TCRalphabeta/CD19-depleted stem cell transplant. The source is a boy younger than 10 with acute lymphoblastic leukemia, due to receive a stem cell transplant. CDR3s include the opening cysteine and the closing phenylalanine or tryptophan. The D gene is left open where the match is weak.

J gene: TRBJ2-5
V gene: TRBV20-1
D gene: TRBD2
CDR3 protein: CSARTGRGQETQYF

J gene: TRBJ2-2
V gene: TRBV28
D gene: TRBD2
CDR3 protein: CASSLAEGHTGELFF

J gene: TRBJ2-7
V gene: TRBV7-2
D gene: NA
CDR3 protein: CASSLSPPNEQYF

J gene: TRBJ2-1
V gene: TRBV7-7
D gene: NA
CDR3 protein: CASSPDTYNEQFF

J gene: TRBJ2-5
V gene: TRBV6-5
D gene: NA
CDR3 protein: CASSTGQTQYF

J gene: TRBJ2-7
V gene: TRBV5-1
D gene: TRBD1
CDR3 protein: CASSLTGTGKTGQYF

J gene: TRBJ2-1
V gene: TRBV20-1
D gene: TRBD2
CDR3 protein: CSASGLAVNTPFF

J gene: TRBJ2-2
V gene: TRBV20-1
D gene: TRBD1
CDR3 protein: CSAGDSLLTGELFF

J gene: TRBJ2-5
V gene: TRBV5-1
D gene: TRBD2
CDR3 protein: CASSLSAGVEETQYF

J gene: TRBJ2-3
V gene: TRBV28
D gene: NA
CDR3 protein: CASSFLGRGADTQYF

J gene: TRBJ2-1
V gene: TRBV2
D gene: NA
CDR3 protein: CASSSRPVGLNEQFF

J gene: TRBJ2-7
V gene: TRBV18
D gene: NA
CDR3 protein: CASSPTGEGYEQYF

J gene: TRBJ2-7
V gene: TRBV5-5
D gene: NA
CDR3 protein: CASSYDLSGGGYEQYF

J gene: TRBJ2-7
V gene: TRBV9
D gene: NA
CDR3 protein: CASSVAGSGLSYEQYF

J gene: TRBJ2-7
V gene: TRBV21-1
D gene: NA
CDR3 protein: CASSKTNSYEQYF

J gene: TRBJ2-7
V gene: TRBV7-2
D gene: NA
CDR3 protein: CASSLDKGSYEQYF

J gene: TRBJ2-7
V gene: TRBV4-1
D gene: NA
CDR3 protein: CASSQDPGALYEQYF

J gene: TRBJ2-2
V gene: TRBV29-1
D gene: NA
CDR3 protein: CSVEWDTSGPGELFF

J gene: TRBJ1-5
V gene: TRBV12-3/TRBV12-4
D gene: TRBD1
CDR3 protein: CASSFSSGGDQPQHF

J gene: TRBJ2-7
V gene: TRBV5-1
D gene: TRBD1
CDR3 protein: CASFPGTGVAEQYF

J gene: TRBJ1-3
V gene: TRBV28
D gene: NA
CDR3 protein: CASRPVLYAGNTIYF

J gene: TRBJ1-2
V gene: TRBV27
D gene: TRBD1
CDR3 protein: CASTSDRASGYTF

J gene: TRBJ2-7
V gene: TRBV25-1
D gene: TRBD1
CDR3 protein: CASSAPGGTGENEQYF

J gene: TRBJ1-1
V gene: TRBV4-3
D gene: TRBD1
CDR3 protein: CASSPNRGLGVFLNTEAFF

J gene: TRBJ1-5
V gene: TRBV20-1
D gene: NA
CDR3 protein: CSARNTGSSNQPQHF

J gene: TRBJ1-5
V gene: TRBV6-1
D gene: TRBD1
CDR3 protein: CASRGDRGLSNQPQHF

J gene: TRBJ2-5
V gene: TRBV5-1
D gene: TRBD2
CDR3 protein: CASSLADGRAAETQHF

J gene: TRBJ2-3
V gene: TRBV24-1
D gene: NA
CDR3 protein: CATSDPPGGQGVDTQYF

J gene: TRBJ2-1
V gene: TRBV20-1
D gene: NA
CDR3 protein: CSARETWNSGGTYNEQFF

J gene: TRBJ1-3
V gene: TRBV24-1
D gene: NA
CDR3 protein: CATSDNSDGSVNTIYF

J gene: TRBJ2-1
V gene: TRBV20-1
D gene: TRBD2
CDR3 protein: CSATLNSGTSGYNEQFF

J gene: TRBJ2-1
V gene: TRBV12-3/TRBV12-4
D gene: NA
CDR3 protein: CASSARDSSGSNEQFF

J gene: TRBJ2-1
V gene: TRBV7-8
D gene: TRBD2
CDR3 protein: CASSLVGGINEQFF

J gene: TRBJ2-7
V gene: TRBV7-2
D gene: NA
CDR3 protein: CASSLYRGIQEGEQYF

J gene: TRBJ2-7
V gene: TRBV3-1
D gene: TRBD2
CDR3 protein: CASSQGLAWGEQYF

J gene: TRBJ2-1
V gene: TRBV2
D gene: TRBD1
CDR3 protein: CASRWDRAMGGYNEQFF

J gene: TRBJ2-7
V gene: TRBV20-1
D gene: NA
CDR3 protein: CSASPGSSYEQYF

J gene: TRBJ2-2
V gene: TRBV9
D gene: NA
CDR3 protein: CASSGLLTGELFF

J gene: TRBJ1-1
V gene: TRBV28
D gene: TRBD1
CDR3 protein: CAARDRGLTEAFF

J gene: TRBJ2-7
V gene: TRBV7-8
D gene: NA
CDR3 protein: CASSSGQFYEQYF

J gene: TRBJ2-7
V gene: TRBV6-1
D gene: TRBD1
CDR3 protein: CASSEAWTTGGSYF

J gene: TRBJ2-1
V gene: TRBV19
D gene: TRBD2
CDR3 protein: CASRKTSTDNEQFF

J gene: TRBJ2-7
V gene: TRBV20-1
D gene: NA
CDR3 protein: CSAWTPETGFSYEQYF

J gene: TRBJ1-1
V gene: TRBV7-2
D gene: NA
CDR3 protein: CASSPGWDTEAFF

J gene: TRBJ1-1
V gene: TRBV9
D gene: NA
CDR3 protein: CASSASGHMNTEAFF

J gene: TRBJ2-1
V gene: TRBV5-1
D gene: TRBD2
CDR3 protein: CASSLRSSGSDEQFF